The T cell receptor (beta chain) described here comes from a study of shared clonotypes between healthy human individuals. Study observations and caveats: Researchers sampled blood only, noting tissue repertoires likely differ. Estimated richness values were generally larger in naive subsets than in memory subsets. Approximately 4.6% of naive CD4 clonotypes were common to a handful of donors.

Looked up from germline, CDR1 is SSHAT and CDR2 is FNYEAQ (reference sequence). This CDR3 has 14 residues. Here immunoSEQ multiplex PCR was the method, and the copy in TCRdb shows in-frame clones only, minus some. The sample consists of about 1 million clones, about 74% of them appearing once. As for this clone: What it recognizes is unknown. Compared with germline, one end of the junction differs, possibly owing to a read error.

Sequencing was carried out using memory CD4+ T cells sorted from blood. Indicated subset: CD45RA-negative fraction. The receptor comes from a man aged 18 to 30 in good health. The V gene is TRBV7-7, the J gene TRBJ2-2; TRBD1 agrees at 9 bases. The CDR3 region is CASSSGTGNGELFF. The CDR3 DNA reads as TGTGCTAGCAGCTCCGGGACAGGGAACGGGGAGCTGTTTTTT.